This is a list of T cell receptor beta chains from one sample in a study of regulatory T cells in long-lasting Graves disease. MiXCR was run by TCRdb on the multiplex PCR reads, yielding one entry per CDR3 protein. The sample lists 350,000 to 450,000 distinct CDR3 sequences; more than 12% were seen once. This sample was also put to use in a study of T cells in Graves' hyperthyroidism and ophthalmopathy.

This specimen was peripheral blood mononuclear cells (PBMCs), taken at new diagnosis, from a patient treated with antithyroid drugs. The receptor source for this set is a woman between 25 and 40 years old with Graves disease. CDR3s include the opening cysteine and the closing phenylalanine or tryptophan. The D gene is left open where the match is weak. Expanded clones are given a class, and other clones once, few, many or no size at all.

cdr3_nt: TGTGCCAGCAGCTTCCAGGGGGGGCCGGAGACCCAGTACTTC
cdr3_aa: CASSFQGGPETQYF
clone_size: many
d_call: NA
v_call: TRBV5-4
cdr3_length: 14
j_call: TRBJ2-5

cdr3_nt: TGTGCCAGCAGTCCCAGCGGAGGGCAGCTCAATACCCAGTACTTC
cdr3_aa: CASSPSGGQLNTQYF
clone_size: many
d_call: NA
v_call: TRBV7-3
cdr3_length: 15
j_call: TRBJ2-5

cdr3_nt: TGTGCCAGCAGTGGACAGGGGGCGGGAGGGCTGTTTTTT
cdr3_aa: CASSGQGAGGLFF
clone_size: NA
d_call: TRBD1
v_call: TRBV12-3/TRBV12-4
cdr3_length: 13
j_call: TRBJ1-4

cdr3_nt: TGTGCCAGCCGCCAACCTCAGGGCAATGAGCAGTTCTTC
cdr3_aa: CASRQPQGNEQFF
clone_size: many
d_call: NA
v_call: TRBV28
cdr3_length: 13
j_call: TRBJ2-1

cdr3_nt: TGTGCCAGCAGCCCTAGCCCAACCCTCTACGAGCAGTACTTC
cdr3_aa: CASSPSPTLYEQYF
clone_size: many
d_call: NA
v_call: TRBV11-2
cdr3_length: 14
j_call: TRBJ2-7

cdr3_nt: TGTGCCAGCAGTTATACTAGCGGATACTCCTACGAGCAGTACTTC
cdr3_aa: CASSYTSGYSYEQYF
clone_size: few
d_call: TRBD2
v_call: TRBV6-5
cdr3_length: 15
j_call: TRBJ2-7

cdr3_nt: TGTGCCAGCAGCCAAATCCCTGGCACAGATACGCAGTATTTT
cdr3_aa: CASSQIPGTDTQYF
clone_size: NA
d_call: NA
v_call: TRBV14
cdr3_length: 14
j_call: TRBJ2-3

cdr3_nt: TGCAGTGCCCCCCCGCGGGCAGGGGAAAACTATGGCTACACCTTC
cdr3_aa: CSAPPRAGENYGYTF
clone_size: many
d_call: NA
v_call: TRBV20-1
cdr3_length: 15
j_call: TRBJ1-2

cdr3_nt: TGTGCCAGCAGCTTTATCAGCCCGGACGGGGCTTCAGGAAACAGCATATATTTT
cdr3_aa: CASSFISPDGASGNSIYF
clone_size: NA
d_call: NA
v_call: TRBV28
cdr3_length: 18
j_call: TRBJ1-3

cdr3_nt: TGTGCCAGCAGTGAGGTAGGGGGAAAGGACTACACCTTC
cdr3_aa: CASSEVGGKDYTF
clone_size: NA
d_call: NA
v_call: TRBV6-1
cdr3_length: 13
j_call: TRBJ1-2

cdr3_nt: TGTGCCACCAGCAGAGATAACTCCACCGAGATAGGTGGCGAGCAGTACTTC
cdr3_aa: CATSRDNSTEIGGEQYF
clone_size: many
d_call: NA
v_call: TRBV15
cdr3_length: 17
j_call: TRBJ2-7

cdr3_nt: TGTGCCTGGAGTGTACCTTCCTCGGCGGGCAATGAGCAGTTCTTC
cdr3_aa: CAWSVPSSAGNEQFF
clone_size: many
d_call: NA
v_call: TRBV30
cdr3_length: 15
j_call: TRBJ2-1

cdr3_nt: TGTGCCAGCCCCGGGGAGGGCTCCTACAATGAGCAGTTCTTC
cdr3_aa: CASPGEGSYNEQFF
clone_size: many
d_call: TRBD2
v_call: TRBV11-2
cdr3_length: 14
j_call: TRBJ2-1

cdr3_nt: TGTGCCAGCAGCTTTAACACCGCGGGACTAGCGGGAGAAGCCATAGATACGCAGTATTTT
cdr3_aa: CASSFNTAGLAGEAIDTQYF
clone_size: NA
d_call: TRBD2
v_call: TRBV7-2
cdr3_length: 20
j_call: TRBJ2-3

cdr3_nt: TGTGCCAGCATCGTCACCGGCGGGGGTGGGGAAGAGACCCAGTACTTC
cdr3_aa: CASIVTGGGGEETQYF
clone_size: few
d_call: TRBD2
v_call: TRBV6-4
cdr3_length: 16
j_call: TRBJ2-5

cdr3_nt: TGTGCCAGCAGTCCCCACGGGGGACCAAATTCACCCCTCCACTTT
cdr3_aa: CASSPHGGPNSPLHF
clone_size: NA
d_call: NA
v_call: TRBV27
cdr3_length: 15
j_call: TRBJ1-6

cdr3_nt: TGTGCCAGCAGCCGCCGGTTAGCGGGGAAGCACGAGCAGTACTTC
cdr3_aa: CASSRRLAGKHEQYF
clone_size: NA
d_call: TRBD2
v_call: TRBV6-1
cdr3_length: 15
j_call: TRBJ2-7

cdr3_nt: TGCGCCAGCAGCTTGGACAAGCCCGACTACAATGAGCAGTTCTTC
cdr3_aa: CASSLDKPDYNEQFF
clone_size: NA
d_call: NA
v_call: TRBV5-1
cdr3_length: 15
j_call: TRBJ2-1

cdr3_nt: TGTGCCAGCACCTCGGGGGAGGGTACGGCCAGTTTTGGCTACACCTTC
cdr3_aa: CASTSGEGTASFGYTF
clone_size: many
d_call: NA
v_call: TRBV12-3/TRBV12-4
cdr3_length: 16
j_call: TRBJ1-2

cdr3_nt: TGTGCCAGCAGCTTAGTCTTCGCAGGGGGAAACACCATATATTTT
cdr3_aa: CASSLVFAGGNTIYF
clone_size: NA
d_call: NA
v_call: TRBV11-2
cdr3_length: 15
j_call: TRBJ1-3

cdr3_nt: TGTGCCAGCAGAACGGGACAGGGAAGCGAAAAACTGTTTTTT
cdr3_aa: CASRTGQGSEKLFF
clone_size: NA
d_call: TRBD1
v_call: TRBV5-5
cdr3_length: 14
j_call: TRBJ1-4

cdr3_nt: TGTGCCAGCAGCCGTCGGGACAGATCCGACGAGCAGTACTTC
cdr3_aa: CASSRRDRSDEQYF
clone_size: many
d_call: TRBD1
v_call: TRBV7-9
cdr3_length: 14
j_call: TRBJ2-7

cdr3_nt: TGTGCCAGCAGCTCGACAGGGGCCTATGGCTACACCTTC
cdr3_aa: CASSSTGAYGYTF
clone_size: NA
d_call: TRBD1
v_call: TRBV6-1
cdr3_length: 13
j_call: TRBJ1-2

cdr3_nt: TGTGCCAGCAGCCCGCGGACTAGCGGGTTGACCTACGAGCAGTACTTC
cdr3_aa: CASSPRTSGLTYEQYF
clone_size: many
d_call: TRBD2
v_call: TRBV7-9
cdr3_length: 16
j_call: TRBJ2-7

cdr3_nt: TGTGCCAGCAGCGTAGCGGCAGGGGTTTCCTACGAGCAGTACTTC
cdr3_aa: CASSVAAGVSYEQYF
clone_size: NA
d_call: NA
v_call: TRBV9
cdr3_length: 15
j_call: TRBJ2-7

cdr3_nt: TGTGCCTGGACTCTGGGCATGAATACGCAGTATTTT
cdr3_aa: CAWTLGMNTQYF
clone_size: many
d_call: NA
v_call: TRBV30
cdr3_length: 12
j_call: TRBJ2-3

cdr3_nt: TGCAGTGCTAGAGGGACTAGCGGAGACTACAATGAGCAGTTCTTC
cdr3_aa: CSARGTSGDYNEQFF
clone_size: once
d_call: TRBD2
v_call: TRBV20-1
cdr3_length: 15
j_call: TRBJ2-1

cdr3_nt: TGCGCCAGCAGCTTGGGGGACAGGGTCTGGGATGAGCAGTTCTTC
cdr3_aa: CASSLGDRVWDEQFF
clone_size: few
d_call: TRBD1
v_call: TRBV5-1
cdr3_length: 15
j_call: TRBJ2-1

cdr3_nt: TGCGCCAGCAGCTATGGAGGGGGAGGTGAGCAGTTCTTC
cdr3_aa: CASSYGGGGEQFF
clone_size: many
d_call: NA
v_call: TRBV5-1
cdr3_length: 13
j_call: TRBJ2-1

cdr3_nt: TGCGCCAGCAGTGAGGTCCTTGGCGGGATATCAGGCACAGATACGCAGTATTTT
cdr3_aa: CASSEVLGGISGTDTQYF
clone_size: many
d_call: NA
v_call: TRBV10-1
cdr3_length: 18
j_call: TRBJ2-3

cdr3_nt: TGTGCCAGCAGCGCTAGCGGGAGCACAGATACGCAGTATTTT
cdr3_aa: CASSASGSTDTQYF
clone_size: many
d_call: TRBD2
v_call: TRBV9
cdr3_length: 14
j_call: TRBJ2-3

cdr3_nt: TGTGCCACCAGTGGGATGGAAGATACGCAGTATTTT
cdr3_aa: CATSGMEDTQYF
clone_size: NA
d_call: NA
v_call: TRBV24-1
cdr3_length: 12
j_call: TRBJ2-3

cdr3_nt: TGTGCCACTTCAATACAGGGGGCGAACACCGGGGAGCTGTTTTTT
cdr3_aa: CATSIQGANTGELFF
clone_size: NA
d_call: TRBD1
v_call: TRBV10-3
cdr3_length: 15
j_call: TRBJ2-2

cdr3_nt: TGTGCCAGCAGCTCCACCCACGGGGCCTCACTCCCTCTTTACGAGCAGTACTTC
cdr3_aa: CASSSTHGASLPLYEQYF
clone_size: few
d_call: NA
v_call: TRBV13
cdr3_length: 18
j_call: TRBJ2-7

cdr3_nt: TGTGCCAGCAGTTTTTCTCTAGCGATGAGCACAGATACGCAGTATTTT
cdr3_aa: CASSFSLAMSTDTQYF
clone_size: many
d_call: NA
v_call: TRBV28
cdr3_length: 16
j_call: TRBJ2-3

cdr3_nt: TGTGCCAGCAGTTACTCGGCGGCAGCTGAGTACGAGCAGTACTTC
cdr3_aa: CASSYSAAAEYEQYF
clone_size: many
d_call: NA
v_call: TRBV6-5
cdr3_length: 15
j_call: TRBJ2-7

cdr3_nt: TGTGCCAGCAGCGTAGGTCCGCGGGAGGGTGTTGAGCAGTTCTTC
cdr3_aa: CASSVGPREGVEQFF
clone_size: many
d_call: TRBD2
v_call: TRBV9
cdr3_length: 15
j_call: TRBJ2-1

cdr3_nt: TGCAGTGCTAGAGGAGGAGGGCACACAGGGGGAAACTCACCCCTCCACTTT
cdr3_aa: CSARGGGHTGGNSPLHF
clone_size: NA
d_call: TRBD1
v_call: TRBV20-1
cdr3_length: 17
j_call: TRBJ1-6

cdr3_nt: TGTGCCAGCAGTTATGGGATCTACAATGAGCAGTTCTTC
cdr3_aa: CASSYGIYNEQFF
clone_size: NA
d_call: NA
v_call: TRBV6-2/TRBV6-3
cdr3_length: 13
j_call: TRBJ2-1

cdr3_nt: TGCAGTGCTAGTATGCACAATGAGCAGTTCTTC
cdr3_aa: CSASMHNEQFF
clone_size: many
d_call: NA
v_call: TRBV20-1
cdr3_length: 11
j_call: TRBJ2-1

cdr3_nt: TGTGCCAGCAGCTTAGGGTTCGGACTAGCGGGAGGGGAGACCCAGTACTTC
cdr3_aa: CASSLGFGLAGGETQYF
clone_size: many
d_call: TRBD2
v_call: TRBV7-6
cdr3_length: 17
j_call: TRBJ2-5

cdr3_nt: TGTGCTAGTGGTCCGTCCCTAGGTGGCGGGAATGGGTTCTTTTATGAGCAGTTCTTC
cdr3_aa: CASGPSLGGGNGFFYEQFF
clone_size: many
d_call: NA
v_call: TRBV12-5
cdr3_length: 19
j_call: TRBJ2-1

cdr3_nt: TGCGCCAGCAGCCCTGATTCCGGGACTAGCGGGAGAGAGACCCAGTACTTC
cdr3_aa: CASSPDSGTSGRETQYF
clone_size: few
d_call: TRBD2
v_call: TRBV5-1
cdr3_length: 17
j_call: TRBJ2-5

cdr3_nt: TGTGCCAGCAGATTTTCAGCGGGAGGCTCAGATACGCAGTATTTT
cdr3_aa: CASRFSAGGSDTQYF
clone_size: many
d_call: TRBD2
v_call: TRBV6-1
cdr3_length: 15
j_call: TRBJ2-3

cdr3_nt: TGTGCCAGCAGCTTACGACAAAGGACGAACGCTGAAGCTTTCTTT
cdr3_aa: CASSLRQRTNAEAFF
clone_size: few
d_call: NA
v_call: TRBV7-2
cdr3_length: 15
j_call: TRBJ1-1